This record concerns one TCR beta chain sequence. Antigen unknown. This sample is drawn from a study of cytomegalovirus exposure and HLA in healthy donors. On the study more broadly: The Caucasian-associated ancestry cluster contained 81% of the 300 to 450 genotyped donors. Study-wide points: Prediction of most subjects' HLA-A and HLA-B alleles by TCR beta sequences was reportedly accurate.

Trimming took off 2 bases at V and 1 base at J, with 10 bases between the two ends. CDR3 length: 15 residues. Germline lookup yields CDR1 MGHDK and CDR2 SYGVNS. In the PCR, 60 Vbeta and 13 Jbeta primers were used. Measured with immunoSEQ multiplex PCR; TCRdb has only the in-frame clones, and not every one. The sample contains about 160,000 clones, approximately 71% of which appear only once. Source material: PBMCs. V usage is TRBV25-1 and J usage is TRBJ2-3, with unresolved D. The TCR originated in a woman in her late teens or twenties in good health and CMV-seropositive. The DNA for the CDR3 is TGTGCCAGCAGTGAAATTAACCGGGGCACAGATACGCAGTATTTT. It is translated as CASSEINRGTDTQYF.